These T cell receptor beta chains were read from a single sample in a study of cytomegalovirus exposure and HLA in healthy donors. Some clones are missing from TCRdb's copy, which holds only in-frame ones; the method was immunoSEQ multiplex PCR. This table has about 120,000 clones, 80% to 85% appearing once. Sequencing was carried out using PBMCs. These receptors all come from a woman aged 40 to 50 in good health and CMV-seronegative. CDR3s include the opening cysteine and the closing phenylalanine or tryptophan. Fields, in order: D gene, J gene, clone size, V gene, CDR3 length, CDR3 protein, CDR3 DNA. A D gene is named only where the DNA matches it firmly. A clone size is listed for some rows: how often the clone was seen (once, few, many), or a class if it is expanded.

D: NA; J: TRBJ1-2; size: NA; V: TRBV5-4; length: 13; CDR3: CASSLMSLDGYTF; DNA: TGTGCCAGCAGCTTGATGTCCCTTGATGGCTACACCTTC
D: NA; J: TRBJ2-5; size: NA; V: TRBV4-1; length: 14; CDR3: CASRDFPTHETQYF; DNA: TGCGCCAGCAGAGACTTCCCCACCCATGAGACCCAGTACTTC
D: TRBD1; J: TRBJ2-2; size: NA; V: TRBV5-4; length: 15; CDR3: CASRDRGENTGELFF; DNA: TGTGCCAGCAGGGACAGGGGGGAGAACACCGGGGAGCTGTTTTTT
D: NA; J: TRBJ1-5; size: NA; V: TRBV18; length: 14; CDR3: CASSPGRQAQPQHF; DNA: TGTGCCAGCTCACCGGGGAGACAGGCTCAGCCCCAGCATTTT
D: TRBD1; J: TRBJ1-1; size: NA; V: TRBV5-4; length: 15; CDR3: CASSLRTGVNTEAFF; DNA: TGTGCCAGCAGCTTGAGGACAGGGGTAAACACTGAAGCTTTCTTT
D: TRBD1; J: TRBJ2-6; size: NA; V: TRBV19; length: 19; CDR3: CASSPLPTGTGTGANVLTF; DNA: TGTGCCAGTAGTCCCCTCCCCACCGGGACAGGGACCGGGGCCAACGTCCTGACTTTC
D: NA; J: TRBJ1-3; size: NA; V: TRBV6-6; length: 15; CDR3: CASSYSPDSGNTIYF; DNA: TGTGCCAGCAGTTACTCGCCAGACTCTGGAAACACCATATATTTT
D: TRBD1; J: TRBJ1-2; size: NA; V: TRBV27; length: 14; CDR3: CASSPGTGGFGYTF; DNA: TGTGCCAGCAGTCCTGGGACAGGGGGCTTTGGCTACACCTTC
D: TRBD1; J: TRBJ2-3; size: NA; V: TRBV10-3; length: 16; CDR3: CAISQQGALGTDTQYF; DNA: TGTGCCATCAGCCAACAGGGGGCGCTGGGCACAGATACGCAGTATTTT
D: NA; J: TRBJ1-1; size: NA; V: TRBV7-9; length: 15; CDR3: CASSDRSGIWSEAFF; DNA: TGTGCCAGCAGCGACCGATCTGGTATTTGGAGTGAAGCTTTCTTT
D: TRBD1; J: TRBJ1-1; size: NA; V: TRBV5-1; length: 16; CDR3: CASSSPLNRGNTEAFF; DNA: TGCGCCAGCAGCTCCCCCCTCAACAGGGGGAACACTGAAGCTTTCTTT
D: NA; J: TRBJ1-3; size: NA; V: TRBV18; length: 15; CDR3: CASSGDRYSGNTIYF; DNA: TGTGCCAGCTCAGGCGACAGGTACTCTGGAAACACCATATATTTT
D: NA; J: TRBJ2-7; size: NA; V: TRBV11-2; length: 15; CDR3: CASSLRPPLGDEQYF; DNA: TGTGCCAGCAGCTTACGGCCCCCCCTCGGGGACGAGCAGTACTTC
D: NA; J: TRBJ2-5; size: NA; V: TRBV6-1; length: 14; CDR3: CASSATGSRETQYF; DNA: TGTGCCAGCAGTGCAACCGGGTCTAGGGAGACCCAGTACTTC
D: TRBD2; J: TRBJ2-7; size: NA; V: TRBV10-2; length: 17; CDR3: CASRRGLGREGHYEQYF; DNA: TGCGCCAGCAGGAGGGGGCTAGGGCGGGAGGGCCATTACGAGCAGTACTTC
D: TRBD1; J: TRBJ2-7; size: NA; V: TRBV5-4; length: 15; CDR3: CASSLSGTGGDEQYF; DNA: TGTGCCAGCAGCTTGTCTGGGACAGGGGGCGACGAGCAGTACTTC
D: TRBD2; J: TRBJ2-2; size: NA; V: TRBV7-2; length: 17; CDR3: CASSVTSGGPAPRELFF; DNA: TGTGCCAGCAGCGTGACTAGCGGGGGGCCCGCCCCCCGGGAGCTGTTTTTT
D: TRBD2; J: TRBJ2-5; size: NA; V: TRBV11-2; length: 14; CDR3: CASSNAGGIETQYF; DNA: TGTGCCAGCAGCAACGCGGGGGGCATTGAGACCCAGTACTTC
D: NA; J: TRBJ2-1; size: NA; V: TRBV7-3; length: 15; CDR3: CASSLYNQDYNEQFF; DNA: TGTGCCAGCAGCTTATACAACCAGGATTACAATGAGCAGTTCTTC
D: TRBD2; J: TRBJ2-7; size: NA; V: TRBV7-9; length: 14; CDR3: CASSLTWTSYEQYF; DNA: TGTGCCAGCAGCTTAACCTGGACTAGCTACGAGCAGTACTTC
D: NA; J: TRBJ1-1; size: NA; V: TRBV7-6; length: 14; CDR3: CASSPGLENTEAFF; DNA: TGTGCCAGCAGCCCCGGACTTGAGAACACTGAAGCTTTCTTT
D: TRBD1; J: TRBJ1-1; size: NA; V: TRBV27; length: 19; CDR3: CASSPNRQGARGMNTEAFF; DNA: TGTGCCAGCAGTCCCAATCGACAGGGGGCGAGGGGGATGAACACTGAAGCTTTCTTT
D: TRBD2; J: TRBJ2-2; size: NA; V: TRBV27; length: 15; CDR3: CASSPGTSGTGELFF; DNA: TGTGCCAGCAGTCCCGGGACTAGCGGCACCGGGGAGCTGTTTTTT
D: NA; J: TRBJ1-4; size: NA; V: TRBV15; length: 16; CDR3: CATSRDLSGRGEKLFF; DNA: TGTGCCACCAGCAGAGATCTCAGTGGCAGAGGTGAAAAACTGTTTTTT
D: NA; J: TRBJ1-4; size: NA; V: TRBV7-2; length: 15; CDR3: CASSDGTTTNEKLFF; DNA: TGTGCCAGCAGCGATGGGACAACAACTAATGAAAAACTGTTTTTT
D: NA; J: TRBJ1-1; size: once; V: TRBV5-4; length: 16; CDR3: CASSPTAGTPNTEAFF; DNA: TGTGCCAGCAGCCCGACGGCGGGGACCCCTAACACTGAAGCTTTCTTT
D: TRBD2; J: TRBJ2-1; size: NA; V: TRBV28; length: 14; CDR3: CASGLAGIYNEQFF; DNA: TGTGCCAGCGGGTTAGCGGGGATCTACAATGAGCAGTTCTTC
D: NA; J: TRBJ1-5; size: NA; V: TRBV7-9; length: 17; CDR3: CASSLGRGDHSNQPQHF; DNA: TGTGCCAGCAGCTTAGGGCGGGGGGACCATAGCAATCAGCCCCAGCATTTT
D: TRBD1; J: TRBJ1-3; size: once; V: TRBV5-1; length: 16; CDR3: CASSLALQGAGNTIYF; DNA: TGCGCCAGCAGCTTGGCCCTTCAGGGGGCTGGAAACACCATATATTTT
D: NA; J: TRBJ2-1; size: NA; V: TRBV6-1; length: 10; CDR3: CAADFNEQFF; DNA: TGTGCCGCAGACTTCAATGAGCAGTTCTTC
D: NA; J: TRBJ2-2; size: NA; V: TRBV9; length: 12; CDR3: CASSSRNSGLFF; DNA: TGTGCCAGCAGCTCCCGAAACTCGGGGCTGTTTTTT
D: NA; J: TRBJ2-7; size: NA; V: TRBV18; length: 11; CDR3: CASSPGHEQYF; DNA: TGTGCCAGCTCACCGGGCCACGAGCAGTACTTC
D: NA; J: TRBJ2-5; size: NA; V: TRBV25-1; length: 10; CDR3: CASRRVEVYF; DNA: TGTGCCAGCAGACGGGTAGAAGTGTACTTC
D: TRBD1; J: TRBJ1-1; size: NA; V: TRBV5-1; length: 17; CDR3: CASSFGTGYSPNTEAFF; DNA: TGCGCCAGCAGCTTCGGGACAGGGTATTCTCCGAACACTGAAGCTTTCTTT
D: TRBD1; J: TRBJ2-7; size: once; V: TRBV2; length: 14; CDR3: CASKGWTGLEEQYF; DNA: TGTGCCAGCAAGGGGTGGACAGGTTTAGAAGAGCAGTACTTC
D: TRBD2; J: TRBJ2-7; size: NA; V: TRBV6-5; length: 15; CDR3: CASSRTSGASYEQYF; DNA: TGTGCCAGCAGCCGGACTAGCGGGGCTTCATACGAGCAGTACTTC
D: TRBD2; J: TRBJ2-5; size: NA; V: TRBV6-1; length: 17; CDR3: CASSEWGRAGTQETQYF; DNA: TGTGCCAGCAGTGAATGGGGGAGAGCGGGAACTCAAGAGACCCAGTACTTC
D: NA; J: TRBJ2-1; size: NA; V: TRBV6-1; length: 15; CDR3: CASVLRGSSYNEQFF; DNA: TGTGCCAGCGTCCTAAGGGGTAGCTCCTACAATGAGCAGTTCTTC
D: NA; J: TRBJ2-1; size: NA; V: TRBV4-3; length: 15; CDR3: CASSQEIGASNEQFF; DNA: TGCGCCAGCAGCCAAGAGATTGGGGCTTCGAATGAGCAGTTCTTC
D: NA; J: TRBJ1-5; size: NA; V: TRBV28; length: 13; CDR3: CASSWEDNQPQHF; DNA: TGTGCCAGCAGTTGGGAGGACAATCAGCCCCAGCATTTT
D: NA; J: TRBJ1-3; size: NA; V: TRBV28; length: 15; CDR3: CASSAFLSSGNTIYF; DNA: TGTGCCAGCAGTGCCTTTCTTAGCTCTGGAAACACCATATATTTT
D: TRBD1; J: TRBJ2-7; size: NA; V: TRBV5-4; length: 16; CDR3: CASSSPGQGRSYEQYF; DNA: TGTGCCAGCAGCTCCCCCGGACAGGGGCGATCCTACGAGCAGTACTTC
D: TRBD1; J: TRBJ2-5; size: NA; V: TRBV5-1; length: 15; CDR3: CASSERQGIQETQYF; DNA: TGCGCCAGCAGCGAAAGACAGGGAATCCAAGAGACCCAGTACTTC
D: NA; J: TRBJ1-1; size: NA; V: TRBV27; length: 13; CDR3: CASRVAGWTEAFF; DNA: TGTGCCAGCCGAGTGGCAGGGTGGACTGAAGCTTTCTTT
D: TRBD1; J: TRBJ1-1; size: NA; V: TRBV10-3; length: 14; CDR3: CAISGTGDRTEAFF; DNA: TGTGCCATCAGTGGGACAGGGGATAGGACTGAAGCTTTCTTT
D: TRBD2; J: TRBJ2-2; size: NA; V: TRBV19; length: 16; CDR3: CASSIGLAGSTGELFF; DNA: TGTGCCAGTAGTATAGGGCTAGCGGGTTCTACCGGGGAGCTGTTTTTT
D: TRBD1; J: TRBJ1-2; size: NA; V: TRBV5-1; length: 15; CDR3: CASSLEVRGPYGYTF; DNA: TGCGCCAGCAGCTTGGAGGTCAGGGGGCCCTATGGCTACACCTTC
D: NA; J: TRBJ2-6; size: few; V: TRBV2; length: 16; CDR3: CASTRTRSSGANVLTF; DNA: TGTGCCAGCACTAGGACAAGGAGCTCTGGGGCCAACGTCCTGACTTTC
D: NA; J: TRBJ2-7; size: NA; V: TRBV27; length: 13; CDR3: CASRRLGPYEQYF; DNA: TGTGCCAGCCGCCGTCTGGGGCCCTACGAGCAGTACTTC
D: NA; J: TRBJ2-5; size: few; V: TRBV6-1; length: 18; CDR3: CASSEAGLGEWRVETQYF; DNA: TGTGCCAGCAGTGAAGCGGGTCTCGGGGAATGGAGGGTTGAGACCCAGTACTTC
D: NA; J: TRBJ2-1; size: NA; V: TRBV21-1; length: 19; CDR3: CASSKGTGTSGRAVNEQFF; DNA: TGTGCCAGCAGCAAAGGGACCGGGACTAGCGGGAGGGCGGTCAATGAGCAGTTCTTC
D: NA; J: TRBJ1-2; size: NA; V: TRBV7-6; length: 13; CDR3: CASSRSSGYGYTF; DNA: TGTGCCAGCAGCCGTAGTTCGGGCTATGGCTACACCTTC
D: TRBD2; J: TRBJ2-1; size: NA; V: TRBV18; length: 15; CDR3: CASSPGLAGAPEQFF; DNA: TGTGCCAGCTCACCCGGACTAGCGGGAGCCCCTGAGCAGTTCTTC
D: NA; J: TRBJ1-1; size: NA; V: TRBV16; length: 12; CDR3: CASSQSTGGAFF; DNA: TGTGCCAGCAGCCAATCGACGGGGGGTGCTTTCTTT
D: TRBD1; J: TRBJ2-3; size: NA; V: TRBV27; length: 14; CDR3: CASSLGQSTDTQYF; DNA: TGTGCCAGCAGTTTGGGACAGAGCACAGATACGCAGTATTTT